The clone carrying this T cell receptor beta chain was detected only a few times. This entry comes from a study of lymphopenia after photon versus proton radiotherapy. Measured with immunoSEQ multiplex PCR; TCRdb has only the in-frame clones, and not every one. This sample carries almost 7,500 clones, approximately 77% of them seen once, and the ten largest clones take roughly 48%. CDR3 length equals 14 residues. Germline V lookup: CDR1 MNHNS, CDR2 SASEGT. Trimming took off 2 bases at V and 1 base at J, with 9 bases between the two ends. The starting material was peripheral blood, obtained from a patient treated with photon-based radiotherapy. The source of this sequence is a man aged 25-45 years with gastric cancer. J is TRBJ2-7 and V is TRBV6-1, with D unclear. CDR3 sequence: CASSETQASYEQYF. DNA of the CDR3: TGTGCCAGCAGTGAAACCCAGGCGTCCTACGAGCAGTACTTC.